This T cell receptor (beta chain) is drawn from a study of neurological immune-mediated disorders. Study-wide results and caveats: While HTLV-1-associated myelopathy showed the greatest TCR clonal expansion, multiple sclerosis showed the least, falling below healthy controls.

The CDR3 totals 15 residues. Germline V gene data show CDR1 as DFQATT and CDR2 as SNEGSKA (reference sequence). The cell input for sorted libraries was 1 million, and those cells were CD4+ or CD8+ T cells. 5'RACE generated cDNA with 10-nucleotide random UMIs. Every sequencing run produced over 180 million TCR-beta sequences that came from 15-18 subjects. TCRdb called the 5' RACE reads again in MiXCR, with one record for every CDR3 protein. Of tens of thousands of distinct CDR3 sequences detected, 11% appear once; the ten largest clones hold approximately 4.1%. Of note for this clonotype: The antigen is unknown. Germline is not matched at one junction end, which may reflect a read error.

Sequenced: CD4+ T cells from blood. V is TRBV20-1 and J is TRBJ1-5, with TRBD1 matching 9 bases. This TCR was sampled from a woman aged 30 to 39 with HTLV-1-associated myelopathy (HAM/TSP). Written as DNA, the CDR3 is TGCAGTGCTATCATTGACAGGGGGAGAAATCAGCCCCAACATTTT. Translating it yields CSAIIDRGRNQPQHF.